What follows are 27 T cell receptor beta chains derived from one specimen sequenced in a study of identical twins. TCRdb ran MiXCR on the 5' RACE reads and lists one entry per CDR3 protein. The table shows 450,000 or so distinct CDR3 sequences, with 14% occurring only once. The same data also contributed to another study, on yellow fever vaccine responses in identical twins.

What was sequenced was CD4+ T cells sorted from blood. The receptors were gathered from a young woman in good health.

This clonotype turned up a few times. The gene calls are TRBV7-2 and TRBJ1-3; TRBD1 matches at 8 bases. The CDR3 is made up of 13 amino acids. The V gene end was trimmed by 5 bases and the J gene end by 6 bases; junction bases not matched to a gene: 3. Germline CDR1 and CDR2: SGHTA and FQGNSA. The CDR3 region has the DNA TGTGCCAGCAGCGTGGACAGGGTAAACACCATATATTTT. This gives the protein CASSVDRVNTIYF.

This rearrangement joins TRBV29-1 to TRBJ2-2; weak D call: TRBD1 (6 bases). Per the germline V gene, CDR1 is SQVTM and CDR2 is ANQGSEA. The ends were cut back, 6 bases at V and 7 bases at J, with 18 bases in the middle. The length of the CDR3 is 14 residues. The CDR3, as DNA: TGCAGCGTGAGAGTGGGGACACGCGGCGGGGAGCTGTTTTTT. Its protein is CSVRVGTRGGELFF.

In this sample, this clonotype turned up a few times. The CDR3 sequence: CASSLTPGTSGRNEQFF. CDR3 DNA sequence: TGTGCCAGCAGCTTAACGCCCGGGACTAGCGGGAGAAATGAGCAGTTCTTC. The J gene is TRBJ2-1, the V gene TRBV4-2; 14 bases match TRBD2. Trimming cost V 5 bases and J 7 bases; bases outside gene matches: 10. CDR1 is LGHNA and CDR2 is YNFKEQ in the germline V gene. This CDR3 comprises 17 residues.

This clonotype showed up many times. The chain combines TRBV20-1 with TRBJ2-3; D is uncertain. V lost 5 bases and J lost 1, with 7 bases in between. This CDR3 has 12 residues. Germline lookup yields CDR1 DFQATT and CDR2 SNEGSKA (reference sequence). The DNA of the CDR3 is TGCAGTGCTCCGACCCGCACAGATACGCAGTATTTT. Amino acid sequence: CSAPTRTDTQYF.

This clonotype was recorded a few times. V and J are TRBV20-1 and TRBJ2-1; perhaps TRBD2 as D (6 bases). Germline loops: CDR1 DFQATT, CDR2 SNEGSKA (reference sequence). The CDR3 consists of 12 residues. V was cut by 6 bases and J by 0 bases, with 6 bases left in between. The CDR3 sequence: CSAEGSYNEQFF. The CDR3 nucleotides are TGCAGTGCGGAGGGCTCCTACAATGAGCAGTTCTTC.

The V call is TRBV28, the J call TRBJ1-2; no clear D gene. The CDR3 length is 11 residues. Looked up from germline, CDR1 is MDHEN and CDR2 is SYDVKM. The V and J ends lost 6 bases and 8 bases respectively, with 10 bases between them. The CDR3: CASRNKFGYTF. The CDR3 nucleotides are TGTGCCAGCAGAAACAAGTTCGGCTACACCTTC.

This clonotype has only a few counts. The chain carries TRBV9 and TRBJ2-2, with TRBD2 matching over 9 bases. J was trimmed by 5 bases and V by 5 bases; bases with no gene match: 7. The CDR3 runs 15 residues. The germline V gene has CDR1 SGDLS and CDR2 YYNGEE. The CDR3 sequence: CASSRAGGPTGELFF. In DNA, the CDR3 is TGTGCCAGCAGTCGGGCGGGGGGGCCTACCGGGGAGCTGTTTTTT.

In this sample, this clonotype turned up a few times. The chain couples TRBV6-1 to TRBJ2-1; the match to TRBD2 covers 15 bases. CDR1 is MNHNS, CDR2 SASEGT, per germline. The CDR3 is 15 amino acids. With V trimmed by 6 bases and J by 7 bases, 4 bases remained unmatched. For the CDR3, the DNA is TGTGCCAGCAGGGCGGGACTAGCGGGAGGTAATGAGCAGTTCTTC. Encoded protein: CASRAGLAGGNEQFF.

This clonotype was recorded a few times. The CDR3 DNA follows: TGTGCCAGCAGTTACCTTACAGGAGACAATGAGCAGTTCTTC. Protein product: CASSYLTGDNEQFF. The rearrangement uses TRBV6-5 and TRBJ2-1; D might be TRBD1 (5 bases). There are 14 residues in the CDR3. From germline, CDR1 is MNHEY and CDR2 SVGAGI. Between the trimmed V and J ends, which lost 2 bases and 5 bases, there was a span of 10 bases.

This sequence joins TRBV27 and TRBJ2-3, with a tentative D call TRBD2 (6 bases). The CDR3 totals 14 residues. CDR1 and CDR2 (germline): MNHEY, SMNVEV (reference sequence). CDR3 sequence (DNA): TGTGCAGCGAAGGAGGGATTTAGCACAGATACGCAGTATTTT. Translating gives CAAKEGFSTDTQYF.

The DNA for the CDR3 is TGTGCCACCAGTGAATCGGACCCGGTTGCAGATACGCAGTATTTT. Amino acids: CATSESDPVADTQYF. This chain joins TRBV24-1 and TRBJ2-3; no reliable D call. CDR1 KGHDR and CDR2 SFDVKD come from the germline V gene. V was shortened by 4 bases and J by 4 bases, with 14 bases between the two germline ends. The CDR3 extends over 15 amino acids.

This chain connects TRBV2 to TRBJ2-3; D perhaps matches TRBD1 (5 bases). CDR1 and CDR2 from the germline V gene are SNHLY and FYNNEI. Trimming removed 3 bases from V and 1 base from J, with 8 bases in between. There are 14 residues in the CDR3. The CDR3 DNA sequence: TGTGCCAGCAGTGAGGACACCGGCACAGATACGCAGTATTTT. The encoded protein is CASSEDTGTDTQYF.

V and J are TRBV25-1 and TRBJ2-3, with 9 bases identical to TRBD2. Trimming cost V 4 bases and J 4 bases; bases outside gene matches: 0. The CDR3 is 13 residues long. The germline gives CDR1 MGHDK, CDR2 SYGVNS. This CDR3 reads CASSVAGADTQYF. The CDR3 region has the DNA TGTGCCAGCAGTGTAGCGGGAGCAGATACGCAGTATTTT.

This clonotype appeared a few times. The chain employs TRBV7-9 and TRBJ1-1; 8 positions agree with TRBD1. This CDR3 spans 16 amino acids. The J segment lost 4 bases and the V segment lost 5 bases, leaving 12 bases of the junction unmatched. Germline-derived CDR1 and CDR2 are SEHNR and FQNEAQ (reference sequence). The CDR3 loop reads CASSRLRQGLSTEAFF. The CDR3, as DNA: TGTGCCAGCAGCAGACTTCGACAGGGGCTGAGCACTGAAGCTTTCTTT.

This chain uses TRBV27 with TRBJ2-2; 7 bases are shared with TRBD2. The trim removed 1 base at V and 5 bases at J, leaving 19 bases unmatched. CDR1 MNHEY and CDR2 SMNVEV come from the germline V gene (reference sequence). The CDR3 spans 20 residues. CDR3 in DNA: TGTGCCAGCAGTTTATATCCCCGGGCCTCAGGGCGGGAGAAGACCGGGGAGCTGTTTTTT. It is translated as CASSLYPRASGREKTGELFF.

The gene calls are TRBV19 and TRBJ2-2; TRBD1 might be the D (5 bases). The CDR3 totals 13 residues. V dropped 3 bases and J dropped 6 bases, with 8 bases sitting between them. CDR1 is LNHDA and CDR2 is SQIVND in the germline V gene (reference sequence). CDR3 protein: CASSMEGAGELFF. CDR3 in DNA: TGTGCCAGTAGTATGGAAGGGGCCGGGGAGCTGTTTTTT.

This clonotype was picked up a small number of times. The chain employs TRBV10-3 and TRBJ1-2, with D tentatively TRBD1 (6 bases). In germline, CDR1 is ENHRY, CDR2 SYGVKD. The CDR3 spans 15 residues. The V gene lost 2 bases and the J gene lost 7 bases, with 17 bases spanning the gap. CDR3 loop: CAISEAPPGALGYTF. The CDR3 bases are TGTGCCATCAGTGAGGCCCCGCCGGGGGCGCTTGGCTACACCTTC.

This clonotype was counted only a few times. The J gene is TRBJ2-2, the V gene TRBV12-3 or TRBV12-4; 7 bases align to TRBD1. With 6 bases clipped from V and 4 bases from J, the junction kept 5 bases outside the gene matches. CDR3 length: 14 residues. In DNA, the CDR3 is TGTGCCAGCAGCCCGGACAGGCTCACCGGGGAGCTGTTTTTT. Its translation: CASSPDRLTGELFF.

The sample holds a few counts of this clonotype. The gene calls are TRBV3-1 and TRBJ2-5, with TRBD2 matching over 10 bases. V shed 1 base, J shed 5 bases, and the junction held 7 bases outside the gene matches. The CDR3 covers 16 residues. Germline V gene data show CDR1 as LGHDT and CDR2 as YNNKEL (reference sequence). The CDR3 loop is CASSQVVAGGGETQYF. The CDR3 DNA reads as TGTGCCAGCAGCCAAGTGGTAGCGGGGGGTGGGGAGACCCAGTACTTC.

The chain employs TRBV24-1 and TRBJ2-1; 9 nucleotides agree with TRBD1. V lost 4 bases to trimming and J lost 4 bases; unmatched junction nucleotides: 7. The germline gives CDR1 KGHDR, CDR2 SFDVKD. This CDR3 region has 16 residues. The DNA of the CDR3 is TGTGCCACCAGTGACTTGGGGGGACAGGGTTACAATGAGCAGTTCTTC. Amino acids: CATSDLGGQGYNEQFF.

This clonotype has only a few counts. The gene calls are TRBV15 and TRBJ2-7; 8 nucleotides align to TRBD2. The CDR3 has 15 amino acids. Germline loops: CDR1 LNHNV, CDR2 YYDKDF (reference sequence). V dropped 0 bases and J dropped 6; count of bases not matched to a gene: 7. This CDR3 reads CATSRDRAGGLEQYF. CDR3 sequence (DNA): TGTGCCACCAGCAGAGATCGGGCGGGAGGTCTCGAGCAGTACTTC.

The chain employs TRBV20-1 and TRBJ2-3; D not certain. Germline-derived CDR1 and CDR2 are DFQATT and SNEGSKA (reference sequence). CDR3 length equals 13 residues. Trimming left V 6 bases short and J 0 bases short, with 10 bases between. DNA for the CDR3: TGCAGTGCCTCACTTGGGAGCACAGATACGCAGTATTTT. Translation gives CSASLGSTDTQYF.

This rearrangement joins TRBV18 to TRBJ2-7; D is uncertain. Germline V gives CDR1 KGHSH, CDR2 LQKENI. The CDR3 has 13 amino acids. V dropped 1 base and J dropped 6 bases, with 10 bases sitting between them. CDR3 amino acids: CASSPQGSSEQYF. The CDR3 DNA sequence: TGTGCCAGCTCACCACAGGGATCGTCCGAGCAGTACTTC.

This clonotype was recorded at least ten times. The gene calls are TRBV6-5 and TRBJ1-2, with 7 bases aligning to TRBD1. The trim removed 7 bases at V and 6 bases at J, leaving 5 bases unmatched. Germline values: CDR1 MNHEY, CDR2 SVGAGI. CDR3 length: 12 amino acids. The DNA for the CDR3 is TGTGCCAGCACCCAGGGGGATGATGGCTACACCTTC. Its protein product is CASTQGDDGYTF.

V usage is TRBV20-1 and J usage is TRBJ2-1; 12 nucleotides align to TRBD2. Germline CDR1 and CDR2: DFQATT and SNEGSKA (reference sequence). The length of the CDR3 is 16 residues. Trimming removed 1 base from V and 0 bases from J; junction bases left unmatched: 1. The CDR3 bases are TGCAGTGCTAGAGCGACTAGCGGGAGCTCCTACAATGAGCAGTTCTTC. Protein product: CSARATSGSSYNEQFF.

This clonotype came up many times. The chain is built from TRBV27 and TRBJ2-1; D may be TRBD2 (6 bases). The germline CDR1 and CDR2 sequences are MNHEY and SMNVEV (reference sequence). This CDR3 is 14 amino acids long. Trimming cost V 2 bases and J 8 bases, with 13 bases left between them. CDR3 in amino acids: CASSLMEGLYEQFF. CDR3 DNA: TGTGCCAGCAGTTTAATGGAGGGGCTGTATGAGCAGTTCTTC.

The table lists this clonotype with a few counts. This chain links TRBV7-9 with TRBJ2-7; D may match TRBD1 or TRBD2 (5 bases each). CDR3 length: 13 residues. Germline V gene lookup returns CDR1 SEHNR and CDR2 FQNEAQ (reference sequence). Trimming took 5 bases from V and 0 from J, leaving 8 bases between them. The CDR3 region has the DNA TGTGCCAGCAGCGCAGGGAGCTCCTACGAGCAGTACTTC. Encoded protein: CASSAGSSYEQYF.